Following are 29 T cell receptor beta chains from one sample sequenced in a study of T cell repertoires in cytomegalovirus infection. TCRdb recomputed calls from the reads with MiXCR, one row per CDR3 protein. The sample includes about 320,000 distinct CDR3 sequences, 8% to 9.5% of them seen just once. The material sequenced was PBMCs. The origin of the receptors is a human donor in good health (CMV status not recorded). Some clones in this sample may be carry-over from other donors' samples.

This clonotype has at least ten counts. CDR3 nucleotides: TGTGCCAGCAGTTCCGACCGACAGGGCACAGATACGCAGTATTTT. Its translation: CASSSDRQGTDTQYF. The chain is built from TRBV6-2 or TRBV6-3 and TRBJ2-3, with a weak D call TRBD1 (6 bases). Trimming pared 4 bases from V and 1 base from J, leaving 12 bases between. This CDR3 region has 15 residues. Germline CDR1 MNHEY, CDR2 SVGEGT.

The chain has TRBV6-4 and TRBJ2-4; D not resolved. Germline assignment: CDR1 MRHNA and CDR2 SNTAGT. The CDR3 consists of 18 residues. V gave up 0 bases and J gave up 3 bases, with 18 bases separating them. DNA for the CDR3: TGTGCCAGCAGTGACTCGATTTTGGGTTTTGGAAGCAAAAACATTCAGTACTTC. Translating it yields CASSDSILGFGSKNIQYF.

V and J are TRBV27 and TRBJ1-1; a weak D match, TRBD1 (5 bases). The CDR3 is made up of 15 amino acids. V lost 1 base and J lost 2, with 11 bases in between. The germline gives CDR1 MNHEY, CDR2 SMNVEV (reference sequence). The CDR3 DNA sequence: TGTGCCAGCAGTTTATTGGGACTCTCCAACACTGAAGCTTTCTTT. Its protein product is CASSLLGLSNTEAFF.

This clonotype turned up a few times. The chain combines TRBV6-4 with TRBJ2-3, with D perhaps matching TRBD2 (6 bases). V was cut by 2 bases and J by 2 bases, with 11 bases left in between. The CDR3 has 15 amino acids. Germline lookup yields CDR1 MRHNA and CDR2 SNTAGT. CDR3 bases: TGTGCCAGCAGTGACGGCGGGAAACCCACAGATACGCAGTATTTT. This translates into CASSDGGKPTDTQYF.

This clonotype was detected only a few times. The CDR3 spells CASSFKGSSYEQYF. CDR3 DNA sequence: TGTGCCAGCAGCTTCAAGGGGAGTTCTTACGAGCAGTACTTC. The V call is TRBV7-6, the J call TRBJ2-7; D is possibly TRBD1 or TRBD2 (5 bases each). With 3 bases removed from V and 4 bases from J, the gap between germline ends came to 13 bases. This CDR3 spans 14 amino acids. The germline V gene has CDR1 SGHVS and CDR2 FNYEAQ.

This clonotype turned up a few times. CDR3 region: CASSYLYEQYF. Here the CDR3 DNA reads TGTGCCAGCAGTTACCTTTACGAGCAGTACTTC. The rearrangement joins TRBV6-2 or TRBV6-3 to TRBJ2-7; D gene uncertain. This CDR3 contains 11 residues. Germline CDR1 MNHEY, CDR2 SVGEGT. The germline V and J ends were trimmed by 2 bases and 4 bases, with 3 bases remaining between them.

V and J are TRBV28 and TRBJ1-1, with D perhaps TRBD1 (5 bases). Germline values: CDR1 MDHEN, CDR2 SYDVKM. The CDR3 spans 13 residues. Trimming left V 6 bases short and J 3 bases short, with 11 bases between. Here the CDR3 reads CASRPGTHTEAFF. The CDR3 DNA reads TGTGCCAGCAGGCCCGGGACCCACACTGAAGCTTTCTTT.

This clonotype was detected many times. The chain joins TRBV7-2 to TRBJ2-6; 9 bases align to TRBD2. CDR1 is SGHTA and CDR2 is FQGNSA in the germline V gene. Trimming at V came to 9 bases and at J to 0 bases, leaving 12 bases not matched to a gene. The CDR3 is 18 residues long. The DNA for the CDR3 is TGTGCCAGGAACAAGCGGGAGGACCTAAGCTCTGGGGCCAACGTCCTGACTTTC. Its protein is CARNKREDLSSGANVLTF.

This clonotype was counted ten times or more. The chain combines TRBV7-9 with TRBJ1-4; D is possibly TRBD1 (5 bases). Per germline, CDR1 SEHNR and CDR2 FQNEAQ (reference sequence). Trimming pared 3 bases from V and 8 bases from J, leaving 13 bases between. CDR3 length: 14 amino acids. CDR3 in DNA: TGTGCCAGCAGCTTTCCGGGACTAGAGGAAAAACTGTTTTTT. As protein: CASSFPGLEEKLFF.

The CDR3 DNA sequence: TGTGCCAGCAGTTACGATAGGATAGCGGGCCTACACGGGCAGTTCTTC. This sequence encodes CASSYDRIAGLHGQFF. The chain employs TRBV6-8 and TRBJ2-1; TRBD2 agrees at 7 bases. Per germline, CDR1 MNHGY and CDR2 SAAAGT. Germline trimming cut 2 bases from V and 12 bases from J; bases unmatched to any gene: 16. The CDR3 has 16 residues.

This clonotype was counted many times. The chain employs TRBV7-8 and TRBJ2-7; perhaps TRBD1 as D (6 bases). Germline V lookup: CDR1 SGHVS, CDR2 FQNEAQ. CDR3 length: 12 amino acids. V lost 3 bases and J 5 bases, leaving 8 bases between the germline ends. The CDR3 loop is CASSFNRDEQYF. The CDR3 DNA reads as TGTGCCAGCAGCTTCAACAGGGACGAGCAGTACTTC. The whole variable domain, filled in from reference TRBV7-8 and TRBJ2-7, reads GAGVSQSPRYKVAKRGQDVALRCDPISGHVSLFWYQQALGQGPEFLTYFQNEAQLDKSGLPSDRFFAERPEGSVSTLKIQRTQQEDSAVYLCASSFNRDEQYFGPGTRLTVT.

As to this clonotype: This may stem from a read error, because a much larger clone lies one nucleotide away. The chain links TRBV27 to TRBJ1-4; D is perhaps TRBD1 (5 bases). CDR3 length equals 18 residues. V was cut by 6 bases and J by 8 bases, with 28 bases left in between. CDR1 is MNHEY and CDR2 is SMNVEV in the germline V gene (reference sequence). The CDR3 DNA follows: TGTGCCAGCAGATTAAAACTGTCAGGGACGCTTAAAGGCGAAAAACTGTTTTTT. Protein: CASRLKLSGTLKGEKLFF.

There are a few counts of this clonotype. The V gene is TRBV6-2 or TRBV6-3, the J gene TRBJ2-7; unclear D gene. The CDR3 totals 15 residues. Deletions cut 5 bases from V and 3 bases from J, with 17 bases between. Germline assignment: CDR1 MNHEY and CDR2 SVGEGT. CDR3 sequence: CASSPLPGRYYEQYF. The CDR3 DNA sequence: TGTGCCAGCAGTCCCCTCCCCGGACGGTACTACGAGCAGTACTTC.

In its sample, this clonotype was seen many times. The V gene is TRBV7-2, the J gene TRBJ1-6; perhaps TRBD1 as D (5 bases). Germline V gives CDR1 SGHTA, CDR2 FQGNSA. The CDR3 is 14 residues long. Trimming removed 2 bases at V and 7 bases at J, with 9 bases between. The CDR3 coding sequence is TGTGCCAGCAGCTTAACGCAGGGAAATTCACCCCTCCACTTT. It translates to CASSLTQGNSPLHF.

This chain uses TRBV6-2 or TRBV6-3 with TRBJ1-3; D may be TRBD1 (6 bases). The ends were cut back, 11 bases at V and 8 bases at J, with 25 bases in the middle. The CDR3 is 15 amino acids. Germline-derived CDR1 and CDR2 are MNHEY and SVGEGT. CDR3: CAGHERRGDTHTIYF. CDR3 nucleotides: TGTGCCGGCCATGAACGGCGAGGGGACACCCACACCATATATTTT.

This rearrangement joins TRBV20-1 to TRBJ2-2, with 7 nucleotides matching TRBD1. Trimming removed 3 bases from V and 4 bases from J; junction bases left unmatched: 5. The CDR3 is made up of 14 amino acids. CDR1 DFQATT and CDR2 SNEGSKA come from the germline V gene (reference sequence). The CDR3 here is CSASTTGSTGELFF. The CDR3 nucleotides are TGCAGTGCTAGTACGACAGGGTCCACCGGGGAGCTGTTTTTT.

There are many counts of this clonotype. V and J are TRBV7-2 and TRBJ1-1; D possibly corresponds to TRBD1 (5 bases). V was shortened by 6 bases and J by 1 base, with 9 bases between the two germline ends. From germline, CDR1 is SGHTA and CDR2 FQGNSA. The CDR3 sequence is 13 residues long. This chain's CDR3 is CASRRGQNTEAFF. The CDR3 coding sequence is TGTGCCAGCAGGAGAGGACAGAACACTGAAGCTTTCTTT.

This clonotype was detected ten times or more. The chain uses TRBV28 and TRBJ2-6; 7 bases agree with TRBD1. Germline V gene lookup returns CDR1 MDHEN and CDR2 SYDVKM. V was clipped by 6 bases and J by 4 bases; unmatched bases: 12. The CDR3 extends over 17 amino acids. DNA of the CDR3: TGTGCCAGCAGCTCCATTAAGGGGGCGCCCGGGGCCAACGTCCTGACTTTC. Residues: CASSSIKGAPGANVLTF.

This clonotype was counted many times. The gene calls are TRBV19 and TRBJ1-2; 10 nucleotides agree with TRBD1. Germline V CDR1 and CDR2: LNHDA, SQIVND (reference sequence). The ends lost 5 bases at V and 7 bases at J; junction bases unmatched: 10. The CDR3 is 15 residues long. CDR3 residues: CASSSPDRGSGGYTF. The CDR3 nucleotides read TGTGCCAGTAGTTCACCGGACAGGGGGAGTGGTGGCTACACCTTC.

This clonotype has ten or more counts. CDR3 coding DNA: TGTGCCAGCAGGACGTTGTCCTACAATGAGCAGTTCTTC. Residues: CASRTLSYNEQFF. The chain links TRBV6-2 or TRBV6-3 to TRBJ2-1; D is undetermined. Germline CDR1 is MNHEY and CDR2 is SVGEGT. The V gene lost 6 bases and the J gene lost 1 base, with 7 bases spanning the gap. This CDR3 comprises 13 residues.

This chain connects TRBV6-8 to TRBJ1-3; D is unclear. Germline V CDR1 and CDR2: MNHGY, SAAAGT. The CDR3 has 14 residues. V was trimmed by 3 bases and J by 0 bases, leaving 6 bases between them. CDR3 bases: TGTGCCAGCAGTTATAGGAGCTCTGGAAACACCATATATTTT. The encoded protein is CASSYRSSGNTIYF.

This clonotype was observed a handful of times. J is TRBJ2-7 and V is TRBV6-2 or TRBV6-3; the match to TRBD2 covers 14 bases. The CDR3 is 16 residues long. Per the germline V gene, CDR1 is MNHEY and CDR2 is SVGEGT. Germline trimming cut 4 bases from V and 5 bases from J; bases unmatched to any gene: 7. This CDR3 reads CASSSPGLAGVNEQYF. DNA of the CDR3: TGTGCCAGCAGTTCCCCGGGACTAGCGGGAGTCAACGAGCAGTACTTC.

This chain joins TRBV11-3 and TRBJ2-1, with TRBD2 matching over 12 bases. Unmatched junction bases numbered 11, after V lost 0 bases and J lost 8 bases. This CDR3 comprises 18 residues. Looked up from germline, CDR1 is SGHNT and CDR2 is YENEEA. CDR3: CASSLDRLAGGGSHEQFF. The CDR3 bases are TGTGCCAGCAGCTTAGATCGTCTAGCGGGAGGGGGTAGCCATGAGCAGTTCTTC.

The gene calls are TRBV7-6 and TRBJ2-2; D is ambiguous. This CDR3 region has 14 residues. In germline, CDR1 is SGHVS, CDR2 FNYEAQ. V lost 1 base, J lost 6 bases, and 9 bases lay in between. The CDR3 region is CASSLGPAAGELFF. CDR3 nucleotide sequence: TGTGCCAGCAGCTTAGGTCCGGCCGCCGGGGAGCTGTTTTTT.

This clonotype has only a few counts. This chain uses TRBV10-3 with TRBJ1-1, with D unresolved. This CDR3 is built from 12 residues. Trimming stripped 3 bases from V and 2 bases from J, with 4 bases between. Germline assignment: CDR1 ENHRY and CDR2 SYGVKD. CDR3 protein: CAISDGNTEAFF. The CDR3 nucleotides read TGTGCCATCAGTGACGGTAACACTGAAGCTTTCTTT.

The chain carries TRBV15 and TRBJ1-5; no clear D gene. This CDR3 is built from 16 residues. V was pared by 0 bases and J by 3 bases, with 12 bases between. Per germline, CDR1 LNHNV and CDR2 YYDKDF (reference sequence). CDR3 in amino acids: CATSRDMVPLNQPQHF. The DNA for the CDR3 is TGTGCCACCAGCAGAGACATGGTACCGCTCAATCAGCCCCAGCATTTT.

This clonotype was seen at least ten times. V usage is TRBV11-3 and J usage is TRBJ2-1; D gene unclear. This CDR3 contains 13 residues. Trimming took 1 base from V and 3 from J, leaving 4 bases between them. CDR1 and CDR2 from the germline V gene are SGHNT and YENEEA. The CDR3 reads CASSLGNYNEQFF. CDR3 sequence (DNA): TGTGCCAGCAGCTTAGGGAACTACAATGAGCAGTTCTTC. Complete variable domain (other parts from reference TRBV11-3 and TRBJ2-1): EAGVVQSPRYKIIEKKQPVAFWCNPISGHNTLYWYLQNLGQGPELLIRYENEEAVDDSQLPKDRFSAERLKGVDSTLKIQPAELGDSAVYLCASSLGNYNEQFFGPGTRLTVL.

This clonotype came up many times. The chain couples TRBV6-2 or TRBV6-3 to TRBJ2-2; D is undetermined. Germline V CDR1 and CDR2: MNHEY, SVGEGT. V lost 5 bases, J lost 2 bases, and 6 bases lay in between. This CDR3 comprises 13 residues. The CDR3 protein is CASSPVNTGELFF. CDR3 nucleotides: TGTGCCAGCAGTCCAGTAAACACCGGGGAGCTGTTTTTT.

This clonotype turned up a few times. The chain recombines TRBV6-1 with TRBJ2-2, with D tentatively TRBD2 (6 bases). V dropped 4 bases and J dropped 5 bases, with 8 bases sitting between them. CDR3 length: 13 residues. Germline assignment: CDR1 MNHNS and CDR2 SASEGT. CDR3 protein: CASSAGRTGELFF. In DNA, the CDR3 is TGTGCCAGCAGTGCAGGGAGGACCGGGGAGCTGTTTTTT.